This T cell receptor (beta chain) was retrieved from a study of blood T cell repertoires in COVID-19. Turning to the study itself: The origin of the acute and convalescent COVID-19 samples was the United States, Italy and Spain.

Original analysis: How many nucleated cells were present was estimated from reference gene primer amplification. Produced via immunoSEQ multiplex PCR; TCRdb's table is partial and in-frame only. That table gives V, J and clone size, and the DNA gave D and trimming. The data contain 150,000 to 200,000 clones, about four fifths of them seen just once; the ten biggest clones take up approximately 7.7%. This clonotype originated in a man in his forties who had recovered from COVID-19. The sequenced material came from peripheral blood.

The CDR3 sequence is CASSYPLDSPKAAKNIQYF. The CDR3 nucleotides are TGTGCCAGCAGTTACCCCCTAGACAGCCCTAAGGCGGCCAAAAACATTCAGTACTTC. The chain joins TRBV6-2 or TRBV6-3 to TRBJ2-4; a weak D match, TRBD1 (5 bases). From germline, CDR1 is MNHEY and CDR2 SVGEGT. The CDR3 totals 19 residues. Trimming stripped 2 bases from V and 1 base from J, with 21 bases between.